This is a list of T cell receptor beta chains from one sample in a study of blood T cell repertoires in COVID-19. The method was immunoSEQ multiplex PCR; TCRdb's version includes in-frame clones alone and lacks a portion of them. The sample yields some 350,000 clones, 80% to 90% seen once. Sequenced sample: peripheral blood. These receptors were collected from a woman aged 25 to 39 with COVID-19, enrolled during active disease. CDR3s include the opening cysteine and the closing phenylalanine or tryptophan. A D gene is named only where the DNA matches it firmly. Not all rows give a size; the values are once, few, many and, for expanded clones, a class.

D gene	clone size	V gene	J gene	CDR3 protein	CDR3 DNA
NA	NA	TRBV11-3	TRBJ1-6	CASSLNGYNSPLHF	TGTGCCAGCAGCTTAAACGGTTATAATTCACCCCTCCACTTT
NA	once	TRBV19	TRBJ2-1	CASSTLAGIYNEQFF	TGTGCCAGTAGTACGCTAGCTGGTATCTACAATGAGCAGTTCTTC
NA	NA	TRBV21-1	TRBJ1-2	CASSKAGSGDYGYTF	TGTGCCAGCAGCAAAGCGGGGAGTGGTGACTATGGCTACACCTTC
NA	NA	TRBV6-2/TRBV6-3	TRBJ1-2	CASSYAGGRDGYTF	TGTGCCAGCAGTTACGCGGGGGGAAGAGATGGCTACACCTTC
TRBD1	few	TRBV4-1	TRBJ2-2	CASSPKGQGNTGELFF	TGCGCCAGCAGCCCCAAAGGACAGGGCAACACCGGGGAGCTGTTTTTT
NA	NA	TRBV10-3	TRBJ2-5	CAISGAQGDRETQYF	TGTGCCATCAGTGGGGCTCAAGGGGATAGGGAGACCCAGTACTTC
NA	NA	TRBV28	TRBJ1-2	CASSLGGRNYGYTF	TGTGCCAGCTCTCTGGGGGGTCGGAACTATGGCTACACCTTC
TRBD1	once	TRBV4-3	TRBJ1-6	CASSQDSGTGGSPLHF	TGCGCCAGCAGCCAAGATTCCGGGACAGGGGGCTCACCCCTCCACTTT
TRBD2	once	TRBV28	TRBJ2-1	CASSVGGAYNEQFF	TGTGCCAGCAGTGTCGGGGGGGCCTACAATGAGCAGTTCTTC
NA	NA	TRBV4-1	TRBJ1-2	CASSQDRSENYGYTF	TGCGCCAGCAGCCAAGATAGGTCGGAGAACTATGGCTACACCTTC
NA	NA	TRBV28	TRBJ2-3	CASRVPGEGAADTQYF	TGTGCCAGCCGCGTCCCGGGGGAAGGGGCGGCAGATACGCAGTATTTT
NA	NA	TRBV5-6	TRBJ1-4	CASSATTGPREKLFF	TGTGCCAGCAGCGCCACCACAGGGCCGCGCGAAAAACTGTTTTTT
NA	NA	TRBV28	TRBJ2-5	CASSPKETQYF	TGTGCCAGCAGTCCTAAAGAGACCCAGTACTTC
NA	NA	TRBV9	TRBJ1-6	CASSPGTAGNSPLHF	TGTGCCAGCAGCCCCGGGACTGCCGGTAATTCACCCCTCCACTTT
NA	NA	TRBV4-2	TRBJ2-7	CASSQEGVRGYDEQYF	TGTGCCAGCAGCCAAGAAGGTGTCAGGGGCTACGACGAGCAGTACTTC
NA	NA	TRBV5-6	TRBJ2-1	CASSLGDPGEQFF	TGTGCCAGCAGCTTGGGGGATCCGGGGGAGCAGTTCTTC
NA	NA	TRBV10-1	TRBJ2-1	CASSPSGRDNEQFF	TGCGCCAGCAGTCCGTCAGGGCGAGACAATGAGCAGTTCTTC